This record looks at one T cell receptor (beta chain) sequence and its context. Its antigen is currently unknown. Some clones are missing from TCRdb's copy, which holds only in-frame ones; the method was immunoSEQ multiplex PCR. The table has 55,000 to 80,000 clones, 76% seen once. These data are taken from a study of T cell responses to AZD1222 COVID-19 vaccine. As for the study in general: Samples with a second dose at about 4 or about 12 weeks were pooled together. Study results and caveats: Unmutated regions of variants are reportedly targeted by nearly half of spike-specific TCRs. Vaccine-associated CD4 TCRs ranged over spike, dominating at 160-218 and 743-854. Only a handful of people who got AZD1222 tested seropositive at baseline.

The V gene lost 6 bases and the J gene lost 5 bases, with 13 bases spanning the gap. The length of the CDR3 is 13 residues. The sequence derives from an adult in good health. This chain joins TRBV12-3 or TRBV12-4 and TRBJ1-2; D remains unclear. The material was peripheral blood, obtained on day 0 of AZD1222 vaccination. CDR3 sequence: CASSNSPPYGYTF. CDR3 in DNA: TGTGCCAGCAGCAACTCTCCGCCATATGGCTACACCTTC.